The clone carrying this T cell receptor beta chain was counted a few times. Germline V lookup: CDR1 MNHEY, CDR2 SVGAGI. V was pared by 6 bases and J by 3 bases, with 11 bases between. The length of the CDR3 is 13 residues. The record originates from a study of cytomegalovirus exposure and HLA in healthy donors. Researchers ran the PCR with 60 Vbeta and 13 Jbeta primers. Libraries were prepared by immunoSEQ multiplex PCR; TCRdb keeps only in-frame clonotypes and omits some of them. This sample has about 130,000 clones, with around three quarters found just once. Sequencing was done on a sample of PBMCs. The clonotype originates from a woman in her forties or fifties in good health and CMV-seronegative. V usage is TRBV6-5 and J usage is TRBJ1-2; possibly TRBD1 for D (6 bases). The CDR3 region is CASSGQPYYGYTF. The CDR3 nucleotides read TGTGCCAGCAGCGGACAGCCCTACTATGGCTACACCTTC.